This TCR beta chain was recorded in a study of naive and memory T cell subsets. Study-level results: This RNA-based method may be sensitive to activation-related transcript changes.

The CDR3 sequence is 14 residues long. Germline V gives CDR1 MNHEY, CDR2 SVGAGI. With 5 bases removed from V and 4 bases from J, the gap between germline ends came to 14 bases. Adult healthy volunteers gave 2.5 ml peripheral blood for whole-blood RNA. TCR cDNA received a 3' ligated oligonucleotide that carried a UMI. Unsorted total RNA, about 1 to 1,100 ng, was DNase treated before reverse transcription. Regarding this clonotype: What it binds is not known. In a library made to pick up alpha chains, this beta chain is a stray read with a size that means little.

For blood and skin samples, reverse transcription used TCR alpha and beta constant primers. Four PCR rounds used nested alpha and beta constant region primers plus the SP2 primer. TCRdb independently ran MiXCR on the 5' RACE reads; one entry per CDR3 protein. Of approximately 200 distinct CDR3 sequences in the sample, approximately 96% were seen once. The sequence derives from a male donor in good health. The chain employs TRBV6-5 and TRBJ1-2; no definite D call. CDR3 in amino acids: CASSPGPTGYGYTF. For the CDR3, the DNA is TGTGCCAGCAGTCCAGGACCCACCGGCTATGGCTACACCTTC.